A single sample gave rise to the 21 T cell receptor beta chains below, sequenced in a study of PD-1 blockade in classical Hodgkin lymphoma. The method was immunoSEQ multiplex PCR; TCRdb's version includes in-frame clones alone and lacks a portion of them. This table has some 100,000 clones, roughly 90% appearing once. Exposure to brentuximab vedotin varied, and each patient had relapsed following autologous stem cell transplantation. Sample: peripheral blood mononuclear cells (PBMCs), taken at baseline. These receptor sequences come from a human donor with classical Hodgkin lymphoma.

V and J are TRBV2 and TRBJ2-1; maybe TRBD2 (5 bases). The germline CDR1 and CDR2 sequences are SNHLY and FYNNEI. This CDR3 comprises 14 residues. V was cut by 6 bases and J by 4 bases, with 13 bases left in between. The CDR3 spells CASRDVGKYNEQFF. The CDR3 nucleotides read TGTGCCAGCAGGGATGTCGGGAAATACAATGAGCAGTTCTTC. Full variable domain (missing parts from reference TRBV2 and TRBJ2-1): EPEVTQTPSHQVTQMGQEVILRCVPISNHLYFYWYRQILGQKVEFLVSFYNNEISEKSEIFDDQFSVERPDGSNFTLKIRSTKLEDSAMYFCASRDVGKYNEQFFGPGTRLTVL.

The V gene is TRBV5-6, the J gene TRBJ2-5; 9 positions agree with TRBD2. CDR1 and CDR2 (germline): SGHDT, YYEEEE. Trimming cost V 0 bases and J 3 bases; bases outside gene matches: 6. This CDR3 spans 16 amino acids. The CDR3: CASSLALAGRKETQYF. The CDR3 DNA sequence: TGTGCCAGCAGCTTGGCGCTAGCGGGAAGAAAAGAGACCCAGTACTTC.

This chain's CDR3 is CASSESAGGLTGELFF. CDR3 bases: TGTGCCAGCAGTGAATCAGCAGGGGGCCTCACCGGGGAGCTGTTTTTT. The V call is TRBV6-1, the J call TRBJ2-2; 8 nucleotides agree with TRBD1. The CDR3 spans 16 residues. V was pared by 2 bases and J by 4 bases, with 6 bases of the junction left unmatched. Per germline, CDR1 MNHNS and CDR2 SASEGT.

The rearrangement uses TRBV7-2 and TRBJ1-1; D is undetermined. Trimming cost V 1 base and J 10 bases, with 10 bases left between them. This CDR3 region has 12 residues. The germline V gene has CDR1 SGHTA and CDR2 FQGNSA. The CDR3 sequence is CASSLGRAGAFF. The CDR3 nucleotides read TGTGCCAGCAGCTTAGGGAGGGCAGGAGCTTTCTTT.

The chain uses TRBV29-1 and TRBJ1-2, with 12 bases fitting TRBD1. The V segment lost 3 bases and the J segment 4 bases; nucleotides outside the gene matches: 6. Germline lookup yields CDR1 SQVTM and CDR2 ANQGSEA. The CDR3 covers 15 residues. The CDR3 nucleotides read TGCAGCGTTGAGACCACGGGACAGGGGGCCTATGGCTACACCTTC. Translating gives CSVETTGQGAYGYTF. Supplemented by reference TRBV29-1 and TRBJ1-2, the full variable domain reads SAVISQKPSRDICQRGTSLTIQCQVDSQVTMMFWYRQQPGQSLTLIATANQGSEATYESGFVIDKFPISRPNLTFSTLTVSNMSPEDSSIYLCSVETTGQGAYGYTFGSGTRLTVV.

This chain connects TRBV5-1 to TRBJ2-3; TRBD2 matches 10 bases. After removal of 3 bases from V and 3 bases from J, the junction contained 10 bases not matched to a gene. Looked up from germline, CDR1 is SGHRS and CDR2 is YFSETQ. The CDR3 spans 17 residues. The CDR3 DNA sequence: TGCGCCAGCAGCTCGCTATCTAGCGGGAGATCGACAGATACGCAGTATTTT. Translating it yields CASSSLSSGRSTDTQYF. The complete variable domain, with remaining parts taken from reference TRBV5-1 and TRBJ2-3, reads KAGVTQTPRYLIKTRGQQVTLSCSPISGHRSVSWYQQTPGQGLQFLFEYFSETQRNKGNFPGRFSGRQFSNSRSEMNVSTLELGDSALYLCASSSLSSGRSTDTQYFGPGTRLTVL.

The chain uses TRBV2 and TRBJ1-3; no clear D gene. The length of the CDR3 is 14 residues. The germline V gene encodes CDR1 SNHLY and CDR2 FYNNEI. V lost 4 bases, J lost 0 bases, and 7 bases lay in between. The CDR3: CASSVESSGNTIYF. For the CDR3, the DNA is TGTGCCAGCAGTGTGGAGAGCTCTGGAAACACCATATATTTT.

The chain uses TRBV2 and TRBJ2-1; tentative D call: TRBD2 (6 bases). V shed 7 bases and J shed 0 bases, with 10 bases lying between them. Germline V gives CDR1 SNHLY, CDR2 FYNNEI. The CDR3 extends over 14 amino acids. For the CDR3, the DNA is TGTGCCAGCAACCTAGCGAGCTCCTACAATGAGCAGTTCTTC. Translation gives CASNLASSYNEQFF.

The chain joins TRBV27 to TRBJ1-1; no clear D. V lost 2 bases and J 0 bases, leaving 7 bases between the germline ends. Germline V lookup: CDR1 MNHEY, CDR2 SMNVEV (reference sequence). The CDR3 contains 14 residues. This CDR3 reads CASSLGVLNTEAFF. In DNA, the CDR3 is TGTGCCAGCAGTTTAGGGGTGCTGAACACTGAAGCTTTCTTT.

The chain combines TRBV6-1 with TRBJ2-2, with a possible D match to TRBD1 (5 bases). CDR3 size: 15 residues. Germline V CDR1 and CDR2: MNHNS, SASEGT. V was shortened by 7 bases and J by 3 bases, with 15 bases between the two germline ends. CDR3: CASTQGRSYTGELFF. CDR3 DNA: TGTGCCAGCACTCAGGGAAGGTCTTACACCGGGGAGCTGTTTTTT.

DNA of the CDR3: TGCACCAGCACCCTTAAAACAGGGGGCCCCTCTGGGGCCAACGTCCTGACTTTC. The encoded protein is CTSTLKTGGPSGANVLTF. The J gene is TRBJ2-6, the V gene TRBV1; TRBD1, the table's D call, lacks a check against the DNA. TRBV1 is an annotated pseudogene. This CDR3 region has 18 residues.

V and J are TRBV5-1 and TRBJ2-5, with 9 bases that match TRBD1. Germline trimming cut 4 bases from V and 3 bases from J; bases unmatched to any gene: 4. CDR1 is SGHRS, CDR2 YFSETQ, per germline. The CDR3 has 14 residues. DNA of the CDR3: TGCGCCAGCAGCCAGGGACAGGGAAAAGAGACCCAGTACTTC. Its translation is CASSQGQGKETQYF.

This sequence joins TRBV5-1 and TRBJ1-1; possibly TRBD1 for D (5 bases). CDR1 is SGHRS, CDR2 YFSETQ, per germline. The V gene lost 4 bases and the J gene lost 1 base, with 14 bases spanning the gap. CDR3 length: 15 residues. CDR3: CASSTRTSPNTEAFF. CDR3 nucleotides: TGCGCCAGCAGCACTAGGACAAGCCCGAACACTGAAGCTTTCTTT.

This clone was seen once. The chain combines TRBV28 with TRBJ2-7, with 12 bases aligning to TRBD2. The CDR3 loop spans 14 amino acids. Looked up from germline, CDR1 is MDHEN and CDR2 is SYDVKM. The V and J ends lost 3 bases and 4 bases, in that order; junction bases with no gene match: 1. CDR3 DNA sequence: TGTGCCAGCAGTTTGACTAGCGGGAGTTACGAGCAGTACTTC. Residues: CASSLTSGSYEQYF.

The chain employs TRBV19 and TRBJ2-7; 9 bases fit TRBD1. V was clipped by 6 bases and J by 5 bases; unmatched bases: 14. The length of the CDR3 is 16 residues. The germline V gene encodes CDR1 LNHDA and CDR2 SQIVND (reference sequence). In DNA form, the CDR3 reads TGTGCCAGTAGCATCCTGGCCGGACAGGGGTTCAACGAGCAGTACTTC. This gives the protein CASSILAGQGFNEQYF.

The chain employs TRBV7-9 and TRBJ2-6, with D possibly being TRBD1 (6 bases). The CDR3 runs to 17 residues. Germline CDR1 reads SEHNR; CDR2 reads FQNEAQ (reference sequence). Trimming took 7 bases from V and 0 from J, leaving 16 bases between them. CDR3 coding DNA: TGTGCCAGCAAACGGAACAGGGATTTCTCTGGGGCCAACGTCCTGACTTTC. Amino acids: CASKRNRDFSGANVLTF.

The chain has TRBV2 and TRBJ1-4, with D unclear. This CDR3 is 15 amino acids long. V was trimmed by 1 base and J by 0 bases, leaving 6 bases between them. Germline V gene data show CDR1 as SNHLY and CDR2 as FYNNEI. The CDR3 loop reads CASSEGLSTNEKLFF. For the CDR3, the DNA is TGTGCCAGCAGTGAAGGACTTTCAACTAATGAAAAACTGTTTTTT.

This chain links TRBV19 with TRBJ1-2; possibly TRBD1 for D (5 bases). Germline-derived CDR1 and CDR2 are LNHDA and SQIVND (reference sequence). The V and J ends lost 6 bases and 2 bases respectively, with 10 bases between them. This CDR3 has 13 residues. CDR3 DNA: TGTGCCAGTAGCCTCGACAGAAACTATGGCTACACCTTC. This encodes CASSLDRNYGYTF.

J is TRBJ2-1 and V is TRBV5-4; TRBD2 is a possible D gene (7 bases). This CDR3 has 15 amino acids. Germline lookup yields CDR1 SGHNT and CDR2 YYREEE (reference sequence). Trimming removed 4 bases from V and 5 bases from J, with 16 bases in between. The CDR3 DNA reads TGTGCCAGCAGCCCGGGGGGCCGCCAACACAATGAGCAGTTCTTC. Residues: CASSPGGRQHNEQFF.

This chain links TRBV9 with TRBJ2-1, with 11 bases identical to TRBD2. Germline CDR1 is SGDLS and CDR2 is YYNGEE. The CDR3 has 15 amino acids. V trimming: 5 bases; J trimming: 6 bases; junction bases outside the gene matches: 7. DNA of the CDR3: TGTGCCAGCAGTGGAACCGGGACTAGCGGCAATGAGCAGTTCTTC. It is translated as CASSGTGTSGNEQFF. The variable domain in full, completed from reference TRBV9 and TRBJ2-1, reads DSGVTQTPKHLITATGQRVTLRCSPRSGDLSVYWYQQSLDQGLQFLIQYYNGEERAKGNILERFSAQQFPDLHSELNLSSLELGDSALYFCASSGTGTSGNEQFFGPGTRLTVL.

This clone was recorded only once. Distinct nucleotide sequences in the sample also encode this CDR3. The chain is built from TRBV7-9 and TRBJ2-1; unclear D gene. The CDR3 consists of 10 residues. Germline V gives CDR1 SEHNR, CDR2 FQNEAQ (reference sequence). Trimming shortened V by 5 bases and J by 6 bases, and 2 bases separated the two germline ends. In DNA, the CDR3 is TGTGCCAGCAGCCGCAATGAGCAGTTCTTC. The encoded protein is CASSRNEQFF.